The 27 T cell receptor beta chains in this list originate from one sample, sequenced in a study of post-analysis software for immune sequencing data. The antigens for these receptors are not known. Included in the TCR beta cDNA libraries were unique molecular identifiers. TCRdb analysed the PCR reads with MiXCR anew, one entry per CDR3 protein. Of approximately 730,000 distinct CDR3 sequences listed, approximately 30% are singletons. Study-wide points: TRBV segments more frequent in patients than in controls numbered five and included TRBV5-6, TRBV5-1 and TRBV20-1.

Sequenced input: blood. The receptor source for this set is a girl between 10 and 17 years old with multiple sclerosis.

The rearrangement links TRBV7-2 to TRBJ2-7; TRBD1 aligns across 7 bases. The J call may be wrong; the DNA end is better matched by TRBJ2-5. CDR1 is SGHTA and CDR2 is FQGNSA in the germline V gene. CDR3 size: 15 residues. The CDR3 reads CASSGRQGFEETQYF. In DNA, the CDR3 is TGTGCCAGCAGCGGAAGACAGGGATTTGAGGAGACCCAGTACTTC.

The rearrangement links TRBV7-2 to TRBJ2-7; D remains unclear. This CDR3 is built from 14 residues. V gave up 5 bases and J gave up 5 bases, with 16 bases separating them. CDR1 and CDR2 from the germline V gene are SGHTA and FQGNSA. CDR3 loop: CASSRGQKWDEQYF. CDR3 DNA: TGTGCCAGCAGCCGCGGCCAGAAATGGGACGAGCAGTACTTC. The variable domain in full, with the rest retrieved from reference TRBV7-2 and TRBJ2-7, is GAGVSQSPSNKVTEKGKDVELRCDPISGHTALYWYRQSLGQGLEFLIYFQGNSAPDKSGLPSDRFSAERTGGSVSTLTIQRTQQEDSAVYLCASSRGQKWDEQYFGPGTRLTVT.

Notes on this clonotype: A much more abundant neighbour one base away suggests this may be a read error. The chain combines TRBV29-1 with TRBJ2-7; 10 nucleotides align to TRBD2. The V and J ends lost 6 bases and 3 bases, in that order; junction bases with no gene match: 26. The CDR3 runs 20 residues. Germline CDR1 is SQVTM and CDR2 is ANQGSEA. CDR3 in DNA: TGCAGCGTCGCAAACAGGAGGGCTAGCGGGAGCTTTTGGACCGACTACGAGCAGTACTTC. Its protein product is CSVANRRASGSFWTDYEQYF.

CDR3 bases: TGCAGTGCTAGCCGGACAGGGGGCGAGAAAAATGAGCAGTTCTTC. This encodes CSASRTGGEKNEQFF. The chain employs TRBV20-1 and TRBJ2-1, with 11 positions matching TRBD1. V shed 3 bases, J shed 7 bases, and the junction held 8 bases outside the gene matches. The CDR3 sequence is 15 residues long. Germline-derived CDR1 and CDR2 are DFQATT and SNEGSKA (reference sequence).

The chain recombines TRBV27 with TRBJ2-5; tentatively, D is TRBD1 or TRBD2 (5 bases each). The germline CDR1 and CDR2 sequences are MNHEY and SMNVEV (reference sequence). The CDR3 runs 14 residues. V was clipped by 8 bases and J by 5 bases, with 18 bases between them. The CDR3 nucleotides read TGTGCCAGCCGACGAGGGGCAGATATGGAGACCCAGTACTTC. This codes for CASRRGADMETQYF.

The table lists this clonotype with a few counts. This chain uses TRBV11-2 with TRBJ2-1, with 7 bases lining up with TRBD2. The V segment lost 0 bases and the J segment 4 bases; nucleotides outside the gene matches: 3. The CDR3 totals 15 residues. Germline CDR1 reads SGHAT; CDR2 reads FQNNGV. CDR3 bases: TGTGCCAGCAGCTTAGATGGGGGGGAATACAATGAGCAGTTCTTC. It translates to CASSLDGGEYNEQFF.

The V call is TRBV29-1, the J call TRBJ1-2; 8 nucleotides agree with TRBD1. The germline V gene encodes CDR1 SQVTM and CDR2 ANQGSEA. This CDR3 region has 20 residues. V dropped 0 bases and J dropped 5; count of bases not matched to a gene: 23. The CDR3, as DNA: TGCAGCGTTGAAGATCAGTCGCGCAGGTCACTACAGGACAGGGCTTATGGCTACACCTTC. Its protein product is CSVEDQSRRSLQDRAYGYTF.

The chain employs TRBV15 and TRBJ2-2; tentative D call: TRBD2 (5 bases). Trimming took off 3 bases at V and 2 bases at J, with 25 bases between the two ends. Germline V CDR1 and CDR2: LNHNV, YYDKDF (reference sequence). The CDR3 consists of 20 residues. CDR3 loop: CATSRRYRRASFHNTGELFF. CDR3 in DNA: TGTGCCACCAGCAGGAGGTATCGCCGGGCTAGCTTTCACAACACCGGGGAGCTGTTTTTT.

For this clonotype: This could be a read error, since a much larger clone is one nucleotide away. The chain joins TRBV7-2 to TRBJ2-5; 9 bases are shared with TRBD2. J was trimmed by 11 bases and V by 0 bases; bases with no gene match: 10. The germline V gene encodes CDR1 SGHTA and CDR2 FQGNSA. CDR3 length equals 15 residues. This chain's CDR3 is CASSLASSGVGEQYF. The CDR3 DNA reads TGTGCCAGCAGCTTAGCGTCTAGCGGGGTGGGGGAGCAGTACTTC.

The chain couples TRBV20-1 to TRBJ2-7, with D perhaps matching TRBD2 (6 bases). The CDR3 spans 14 residues. Germline V gene lookup returns CDR1 DFQATT and CDR2 SNEGSKA (reference sequence). CDR3 amino acids: CSPMGRGGTYEQYF. In DNA form, the CDR3 reads TGCAGCCCGATGGGGCGGGGTGGGACCTACGAGCAGTACTTC.

This chain uses TRBV5-1 with TRBJ2-3; no firm D call. This CDR3 contains 16 residues. V was cut by 3 bases and J by 0 bases, with 14 bases left in between. The germline CDR1 and CDR2 sequences are SGHRS and YFSETQ. The CDR3 sequence: CASSSSVLESTDTQYF. CDR3 bases: TGCGCCAGCAGCTCCTCGGTCCTAGAAAGCACAGATACGCAGTATTTT.

This clonotype has more than one count but fewer than ten. The chain has TRBV20-1 and TRBJ2-1; D gene unclear. Per germline, CDR1 DFQATT and CDR2 SNEGSKA (reference sequence). The length of the CDR3 is 12 residues. The V end was cut by 5 bases, the J end by 4 bases, with 9 bases between. The CDR3 spells CSAGLRYNEQFF. CDR3 sequence (DNA): TGCAGTGCTGGGTTGAGGTACAATGAGCAGTTCTTC.

The chain employs TRBV5-1 and TRBJ1-2, with D tentatively TRBD1 (5 bases). V lost 3 bases and J 5 bases, leaving 17 bases between the germline ends. CDR1 is SGHRS, CDR2 YFSETQ, per germline. The CDR3 is 15 residues long. This chain's CDR3 is CASSYNPRDSYGYTF. CDR3 bases: TGCGCCAGCAGCTACAACCCCCGGGACTCATATGGCTACACCTTC.

The rearrangement uses TRBV5-8 and TRBJ1-2; D is unclear. The CDR3 sequence is 13 residues long. In germline, CDR1 is SGHTS, CDR2 YDEGEE. The V and J ends lost 4 bases and 1 base respectively, with 8 bases between them. CDR3: CASSRPDNYGYTF. Here the CDR3 DNA reads TGTGCCAGCAGCCGTCCGGATAACTATGGCTACACCTTC.

The J gene is TRBJ2-5, the V gene TRBV6-1; D perhaps matches TRBD1 (6 bases). The V end was cut by 10 bases, the J end by 11 bases, with 23 bases between. This CDR3 comprises 13 residues. Per germline, CDR1 MNHNS and CDR2 SASEGT. The CDR3 is CATLEMVGAWQYF. CDR3 bases: TGTGCCACCTTGGAGATGGTGGGGGCGTGGCAGTACTTC.

This clonotype was observed many times. The V gene is TRBV7-2, the J gene TRBJ2-5; no clear D gene. Germline CDR1 is SGHTA and CDR2 is FQGNSA. The length of the CDR3 is 13 residues. V was trimmed by 1 base and J by 6 bases, leaving 9 bases between them. CDR3 sequence (DNA): TGTGCCAGCAGCTTAGGGCAGGAAAAGACCCAGTACTTC. It codes for CASSLGQEKTQYF.

This clonotype was observed a handful of times. The chain links TRBV20-1 to TRBJ2-7; TRBD1 aligns across 8 bases. The CDR3 loop spans 14 amino acids. With 3 bases clipped from V and 7 bases from J, the junction kept 11 bases outside the gene matches. Germline V gives CDR1 DFQATT, CDR2 SNEGSKA (reference sequence). The CDR3 spells CSASYPTGGREQYF. The DNA of the CDR3 is TGCAGTGCTAGCTACCCTACAGGGGGGAGGGAGCAGTACTTC.

A remark on this clonotype: One junction end disagrees with the germline gene, perhaps due to a read error. V and J are TRBV9 and TRBJ2-5; D is unclear. The DNA matches TRBJ2-7 better at its end, which makes the J call doubtful. The CDR3 runs 15 residues. Germline CDR1 and CDR2: SGDLS and YYNGEE. The CDR3 DNA reads as TGTGTCAGCAGCGTAGGCAGCGACAAGGCCTACGAGCAGTACTTC. This gives the protein CVSSVGSDKAYEQYF.

CDR3: CSAFRGEQGNIQYF. The CDR3 DNA sequence: TGCAGTGCTTTCCGTGGGGAGCAGGGAAACATTCAGTACTTC. The chain recombines TRBV20-1 with TRBJ2-4; tentatively, D is TRBD1 or TRBD2 (5 bases each). Germline CDR1 reads DFQATT; CDR2 reads SNEGSKA (reference sequence). V lost 5 bases and J lost 6, with 17 bases in between. The CDR3 extends over 14 amino acids.

CDR3 loop: CSAPGLGETQYF. The CDR3 DNA follows: TGCAGTGCTCCAGGGTTAGGGGAGACCCAGTACTTC. V and J are TRBV20-1 and TRBJ2-5; D perhaps matches TRBD1 (5 bases). V was clipped by 5 bases and J by 5 bases, with 12 bases between them. Germline loops: CDR1 DFQATT, CDR2 SNEGSKA (reference sequence). The CDR3 runs to 12 residues.

This clonotype has a single count. The J gene is TRBJ2-3, the V gene TRBV12-3 or TRBV12-4; D perhaps matches TRBD2 (5 bases). The CDR3 runs to 10 residues. CDR3 in DNA: TGTAGAATCGGAGGAGATACGCAGTATTTT. Translation gives CRIGGDTQYF.

This clonotype was detected many times. The DNA for the CDR3 is TGCGCCAGCAGCTTGGACAGCGGGAGAGATGAGCAGTTCTTC. Protein product: CASSLDSGRDEQFF. The chain employs TRBV5-1 and TRBJ2-1; 8 bases align to TRBD2. The CDR3 spans 14 residues. The germline CDR1 and CDR2 sequences are SGHRS and YFSETQ. The junction had 4 bases not matched to a gene; V was cut back by 0 bases and J by 8 bases.

The genes are TRBV5-1 and TRBJ2-7; possibly TRBD2 for D (5 bases). CDR1 and CDR2 (germline): SGHRS, YFSETQ. The CDR3 sequence is 15 residues long. Trimming removed 6 bases at V and 2 bases at J, with 18 bases between. CDR3 nucleotide sequence: TGCGCCAGCAAAGGTCAGGAGGTCCCAACCTACGAGCAGTACTTC. Its protein is CASKGQEVPTYEQYF.

This clonotype was seen a handful of times. The V gene is TRBV7-2, the J gene TRBJ2-5; D remains ambiguous. This CDR3 has 12 residues. The V end was cut by 6 bases, the J end by 5 bases, with 10 bases between. CDR1 and CDR2 from the germline V gene are SGHTA and FQGNSA. The CDR3 loop is CASRIPPETQYF. In nucleotides, the CDR3 is TGTGCCAGCAGGATACCTCCCGAGACCCAGTACTTC.

About this clonotype: A read error is possible here, since a much larger clone lies one base away. The genes are TRBV4-3 and TRBJ2-1; 7 bases are shared with TRBD2. The CDR3 is 19 residues long. In germline, CDR1 is LGHNA, CDR2 YSLEER. The CDR3 nucleotides are TGCGCCAGCAGCCGTGGCTCAATCTCCCGGGAGGATCGCTACAATGAGCAGTGCTTC. Encoded protein: CASSRGSISREDRYNEQCF.

This clonotype was seen once. A much larger clone differs by one base, so this may be a read error. The chain uses TRBV10-2 and TRBJ2-3; D unresolved. The CDR3 loop spans 15 amino acids. CDR1 and CDR2 (germline): WSHSY, SAAADI. CDR3 protein: CASSAPPIMVFTQNF. The CDR3 bases are TGCGCCAGCAGTGCCCCACCGATTATGGTGTTCACGCAGAATTTT.

In this sample, this clonotype turned up a few times. The V and J genes are TRBV9 and TRBJ1-5, with a possible D match to TRBD1 (6 bases). The V gene's germline CDR1 is SGDLS and CDR2 YYNGEE. The CDR3 spans 16 residues. V was trimmed by 3 bases and J by 7 bases, leaving 20 bases between them. The CDR3, as DNA: TGTGCCAGCAGCGAGGGGGGCCGGCGAGAAGAGCAGCCCCAGCATTTT. Its protein is CASSEGGRREEQPQHF. Full variable domain (outside the CDR3, taken from reference TRBV9 and TRBJ1-5): DSGVTQTPKHLITATGQRVTLRCSPRSGDLSVYWYQQSLDQGLQFLIQYYNGEERAKGNILERFSAQQFPDLHSELNLSSLELGDSALYFCASSEGGRREEQPQHFGDGTRLSIL.